Listed below are T cell receptor beta chains from one sample, sequenced in a study of regulatory T cells in long-lasting Graves disease. TCRdb re-called the multiplex PCR reads with MiXCR, one entry per CDR3 protein. The sample has roughly 500,000 distinct CDR3 sequences, less than 25% seen once. The sequenced sample was peripheral blood mononuclear cells (PBMCs), obtained when the disease was refractory, from a patient treated with antithyroid drugs. The source of these receptors is a female donor with Graves disease. CDR3s include the opening cysteine and the closing phenylalanine or tryptophan. A D gene is named only where the DNA matches it firmly. Clone size is shown for a subset of rows, as once, few, many or a class of expanded clone.

len | j_gene | abundance | v_gene | d_gene | CDR3aa | CDR3nt
14 | TRBJ2-5 | . | TRBV30 | . | CAWSTGRVQETQYF | TGTGCCTGGAGTACCGGACGGGTCCAAGAGACCCAGTACTTC
15 | TRBJ2-7 | many | TRBV28 | . | CASSSARQDSYEQYF | TGTGCCAGCAGTTCGGCAAGACAGGACTCCTACGAGCAGTACTTC
16 | TRBJ2-5 | many | TRBV12-3/TRBV12-4 | . | CASSFQGSNRGETQYF | TGTGCCAGCAGTTTCCAGGGGTCGAACCGAGGGGAGACCCAGTACTTC
15 | TRBJ2-7 | many | TRBV27 | . | CASSLKWDSSYEQYF | TGTGCCAGCAGTTTAAAATGGGACTCCTCCTACGAGCAGTACTTC
14 | TRBJ2-2 | few | TRBV10-1 | TRBD2 | CASRQTSGTGELFF | TGCGCCAGCAGACAGACTAGCGGAACCGGGGAGCTGTTTTTT
15 | TRBJ1-5 | many | TRBV27 | . | CASSPGGVGNQPQHF | TGTGCCAGCAGTCCAGGAGGGGTAGGCAATCAGCCCCAGCATTTT
15 | TRBJ2-2 | . | TRBV7-9 | TRBD2 | CASRSSGANTGELFF | TGTGCCAGCAGGTCTAGCGGAGCGAACACCGGGGAGCTGTTTTTT
12 | TRBJ1-5 | many | TRBV2 | . | CASSETSFPQHF | TGTGCCAGCAGTGAAACTAGTTTCCCCCAGCATTTT
16 | TRBJ2-7 | few | TRBV24-1 | . | CATSDDAGTIPYEQYF | TGTGCCACCAGTGATGACGCCGGGACAATCCCCTACGAGCAGTACTTC
12 | TRBJ2-7 | . | TRBV29-1 | . | CSAQVASYEQYF | TGCAGCGCCCAGGTAGCGTCCTACGAGCAGTACTTC
16 | TRBJ2-2 | . | TRBV7-9 | . | CASSLYGLGNTGELFF | TGTGCCAGCAGCCTCTACGGGTTGGGGAACACCGGGGAGCTGTTTTTT
11 | TRBJ1-2 | many | TRBV28 | . | CASSFGLGYTF | TGTGCCAGCAGTTTCGGTTTGGGCTACACCTTC
18 | TRBJ1-3 | few | TRBV6-1 | . | CASSENSMGRHSGNTIYF | TGTGCCAGCAGTGAAAATTCTATGGGCCGACACTCTGGAAACACCATATATTTT
15 | TRBJ1-1 | many | TRBV7-8 | . | CASSLASVMNTEAFF | TGTGCCAGCAGCTTAGCGTCGGTTATGAACACTGAAGCTTTCTTT
15 | TRBJ2-7 | . | TRBV5-1 | . | CASSLSGVGGYEQYF | TGCGCCAGCAGCTTGTCAGGGGTGGGGGGCTACGAGCAGTACTTC
15 | TRBJ2-2 | few | TRBV27 | . | CAWARRMGCTGELFF | TGTGCTTGGGCCCGGCGGATGGGATGCACCGGGGAGCTGTTTTTT
12 | TRBJ2-7 | . | TRBV6-2/TRBV6-3 | . | CASSYGVGEQYF | TGTGCCAGCAGTTACGGGGTCGGCGAGCAGTACTTC
16 | TRBJ2-7 | . | TRBV19 | . | CASSIALGTYSYEQYF | TGTGCCAGTAGTATAGCCCTAGGGACCTATTCCTACGAGCAGTACTTC
17 | TRBJ2-7 | many | TRBV28 | TRBD1 | CASSAYPRDRPTYEQYF | TGTGCCAGCAGTGCCTACCCCCGGGACAGGCCCACCTACGAGCAGTACTTC
12 | TRBJ2-7 | . | TRBV14 | . | CASSQTGPIQYF | TGTGCCAGCAGCCAAACTGGACCGATACAGTACTTC
13 | TRBJ2-4 | few | TRBV20-1 | . | CSAKGDWELIQYF | TGCAGTGCTAAAGGGGACTGGGAACTCATTCAGTACTTC
15 | TRBJ2-1 | . | TRBV27 | TRBD1 | CASSSGQGVGNEQFF | TGTGCCAGCAGCTCGGGACAGGGCGTGGGAAATGAGCAGTTCTTC
13 | TRBJ2-2 | many | TRBV29-1 | . | CSVDTANTGELFF | TGCAGCGTGGACACAGCGAACACCGGGGAGCTGTTTTTT
15 | TRBJ2-1 | . | TRBV29-1 | TRBD1 | CSVEKGDRSSDEQFF | TGCAGCGTTGAAAAGGGGGACAGGTCTTCGGATGAGCAGTTCTTC
14 | TRBJ2-7 | many | TRBV7-3 | . | CASSLNPGSYEQYF | TGTGCCAGCAGCTTAAATCCTGGATCGTACGAGCAGTACTTC
18 | TRBJ2-7 | . | TRBV3-1 | . | CASSQDSRQLAETYEQYF | TGTGCCAGCAGCCAAGACAGCCGACAGTTAGCGGAAACCTACGAGCAGTACTTC
19 | TRBJ1-2 | . | TRBV25-1 | TRBD1 | CASSEKWGTWTGWEGDYTF | TGTGCCAGCAGTGAAAAATGGGGTACATGGACAGGCTGGGAAGGAGACTACACCTTC
14 | TRBJ2-2 | many | TRBV7-9 | . | CASSLPLGSGELFF | TGTGCCAGCAGCTTACCCCTAGGCTCCGGGGAGCTGTTTTTT
14 | TRBJ2-7 | . | TRBV6-2/TRBV6-3 | TRBD2 | CASRVAGENYEQYF | TGTGCCAGCCGGGTAGCGGGAGAGAACTACGAGCAGTACTTC
15 | TRBJ2-7 | few | TRBV9 | TRBD2 | CASSVGVRGDKEQYF | TGTGCCAGCAGCGTAGGGGTGCGGGGGGATAAGGAGCAGTACTTC
15 | TRBJ2-6 | few | TRBV6-1 | TRBD1 | CASREDRAGANVLTF | TGTGCCAGCAGGGAAGACAGGGCTGGGGCCAACGTCCTGACTTTC
13 | TRBJ1-2 | . | TRBV5-4 | . | CASSGDDDSGYTF | TGTGCCAGCAGCGGGGACGACGATTCGGGCTACACCTTC
17 | TRBJ2-3 | many | TRBV28 | TRBD2 | CASSFSLSAGVADTQYF | TGTGCCAGCAGTTTTTCTCTCTCGGCGGGAGTGGCAGATACGCAGTATTTT
14 | TRBJ2-5 | many | TRBV6-2/TRBV6-3 | . | CASSYSPGVETQYF | TGTGCCAGCAGTTACTCGCCGGGGGTAGAGACCCAGTACTTC
13 | TRBJ2-5 | few | TRBV20-1 | TRBD2 | CSARGSGRETQYF | TGCAGTGCTAGAGGTAGCGGGAGAGAGACCCAGTACTTC
17 | TRBJ1-4 | many | TRBV19 | TRBD1 | CASRKRGQGTKGEKLFF | TGTGCCAGTAGAAAGCGAGGACAGGGTACGAAGGGTGAAAAACTGTTTTTT